A single sample is the source of the 10 T cell receptor beta chains below, sequenced in a study of blood T cell repertoires in COVID-19. Clones were read by immunoSEQ multiplex PCR, and TCRdb kept only the in-frame ones, dropping some. The profile shows some 190,000 clones, 80% of them singletons. Material for sequencing was PBMCs or T cells enriched from blood (not recorded which). Source of these receptors: a man aged 60 to 69 who had been exposed to COVID-19.

The rearrangement uses TRBV2 and TRBJ1-2, with unresolved D. V was pared by 10 bases and J by 4 bases, with 19 bases between. The CDR3 runs to 14 residues. Germline V gene sequence: CDR1 SNHLY, CDR2 FYNNEI. CDR3 DNA: TGTGCCACCCCGCCCCCGCCAGGCGCCTATGGCTACACCTTC. Translated, it gives CATPPPPGAYGYTF.

This clone was detected once. The CDR3 DNA sequence: TGTGCCAGCAGTTTACTGGGGGGCTCCTACAATGAGCAGTTCTTC. This codes for CASSLLGGSYNEQFF. The chain is built from TRBV6-2 or TRBV6-3 and TRBJ2-1, with D tentatively TRBD2 (6 bases). In germline, CDR1 is MNHEY, CDR2 SVGEGT. V was trimmed by 4 bases and J by 0 bases, leaving 10 bases between them. This CDR3 has 15 residues.

This clone was counted between two and nine times. This rearrangement joins TRBV6-4 to TRBJ2-1; 9 positions match TRBD2. J lost 6 bases, V lost 2 bases, and 5 bases had no gene match. CDR1 is MRHNA and CDR2 is SNTAGT in the germline V gene. CDR3 length: 15 amino acids. CDR3 amino acids: CASSDRAGGSNEQFF. The CDR3 DNA sequence: TGTGCCAGCAGTGACCGTGCGGGAGGGTCCAATGAGCAGTTCTTC.

The chain joins TRBV9 to TRBJ2-7; 8 bases fit TRBD2. CDR3 length: 14 amino acids. Germline CDR1 reads SGDLS; CDR2 reads YYNGEE. The V and J ends lost 4 bases and 0 bases, in that order; junction bases with no gene match: 3. This CDR3 is CASSLTSVSYEQYF. The CDR3 nucleotides are TGTGCCAGCAGCCTGACTAGCGTCTCCTACGAGCAGTACTTC.

This chain's CDR3 is CASSPRQEAGEQYF. In DNA, the CDR3 is TGTGCCAGCTCACCAAGGCAGGAGGCGGGGGAGCAGTACTTC. The rearrangement uses TRBV18 and TRBJ2-7; the D gene is possibly TRBD2 (6 bases). Germline values: CDR1 KGHSH, CDR2 LQKENI. The CDR3 contains 14 residues. The V end lost 2 bases, the J end lost 7 bases, and 15 bases lay between the germline ends. Filled out from reference TRBV18 and TRBJ2-7, the complete variable domain reads NAGVMQNPRHLVRRRGQEARLRCSPMKGHSHVYWYRQLPEEGLKFMVYLQKENIIDESGMPKERFSAEFPKEGPSILRIQQVVRGDSAAYFCASSPRQEAGEQYFGPGTRLTVT.

The V call is TRBV6-5, the J call TRBJ2-7; D gene ambiguous. V was pared by 5 bases and J by 1 base, with 12 bases between. Germline CDR1 and CDR2: MNHEY and SVGAGI. The CDR3 loop spans 14 amino acids. CDR3 sequence reads: CASSRTQKSYEQYF. DNA for the CDR3: TGTGCCAGCAGTAGAACCCAGAAATCCTACGAGCAGTACTTC.

The chain recombines TRBV18 with TRBJ1-1; TRBD1 might be the D (5 bases). Germline CDR1 reads KGHSH; CDR2 reads LQKENI. CDR3 length: 14 residues. The V gene lost 3 bases and the J gene lost 5 bases, with 13 bases spanning the gap. The CDR3 DNA is TGTGCCAGCTCACCCCGAGTGGAGGGGACTGAAGCTTTCTTT. Its translation is CASSPRVEGTEAFF.

This chain joins TRBV18 and TRBJ1-4; 10 positions match TRBD1. Trimming cost V 3 bases and J 8 bases; bases outside gene matches: 3. CDR1 and CDR2 from the germline V gene are KGHSH and LQKENI. CDR3 size: 14 residues. CDR3 sequence: CASSPGQGYEKLFF. The CDR3 DNA sequence: TGTGCCAGCTCACCGGGACAGGGGTACGAAAAACTGTTTTTT.

The chain is built from TRBV30 and TRBJ1-1; 7 bases agree with TRBD1. The CDR3 contains 13 residues. Losses at the gene ends were 4 bases for V and 11 bases for J; bases not matched to a gene: 13. Germline CDR1 is GTSNPN and CDR2 is SVGIG (reference sequence). The CDR3 DNA reads TGTGCCTGGAAAGCCAGGGGGGACCCGAGGGCTTTCTTT. It is translated as CAWKARGDPRAFF.

The rearrangement uses TRBV4-2 and TRBJ1-4, with D unresolved. In germline, CDR1 is LGHNA, CDR2 YNFKEQ. This CDR3 is 17 amino acids long. Trimming took 2 bases from V and 0 from J, leaving 13 bases between them. CDR3 sequence reads: CASSQRLGFSTNEKLFF. The CDR3 region has the DNA TGTGCCAGCAGCCAAAGACTTGGGTTTTCAACTAATGAAAAACTGTTTTTT.